This entry is about one T cell receptor beta chain. There is no known antigen for this receptor. No per-base quality is available; no much larger clone lies one base away. The sample's time point label, decoded: week 23, last vaccination. A 20-mer mutant IDH1 peptide at 300 micrograms in Montanide made up each vaccine dose, which was injected subcutaneously together with topical imiquimod. The donors had newly diagnosed IDH1-mutant astrocytomas of WHO grade 3 or 4 that showed loss of nuclear ATRX. The samples were drawn from NOA16, a multicentre, single-arm, open-label phase I trial in Germany that tested a mutant IDH1 peptide vaccine in humans for the first time. Genomic DNA for TCRB sequencing was extracted from EDTA blood using the DNeasy Blood and Tissue Kit. These data belong to a study of a mutant IDH1 vaccine in newly diagnosed glioma (dated by TCRdb to the early 2020s). Broadly, across the study: Patients were given eight vaccinations, in weeks 1, 3, 5, 7, 11, 15, 19 and 23, which matched visits V03 through V10. In the chemotherapy-containing groups, vaccination started alongside temozolomide cycles, whereas in patients who had radiotherapy alone it started 4-6 weeks after radiotherapy. Longitudinal TCRB deep sequencing was done for some 26 treated patients, wherever samples were available for exploratory analyses. Before enrollment, most patients had been given radiochemotherapy with temozolomide as standard therapy, while the rest had received either radiotherapy alone or temozolomide alone. The 30 to 40 treated patients were roughly 60% male and roughly 40% female, with a mean age of around 40 years. Peripheral blood was collected at six visits: V03 (baseline), V05, V07, V10, V12 and V13.

Findings and caveats that apply to the study as a whole: The authors stated that sample limitations prevented analyses of patient blood samples from being reproduced. Changes in the top peripheral T cell clonotypes picked up by TCRB sequencing did not appear to be linked to pseudoprogression. PBMC samples for TCRB deep sequencing were selected based on availability. Immune responses induced by the vaccine were seen in roughly 95% of patients across multiple MHC alleles.

Per the germline V gene (reference sequence), GTSNPN is the CDR1 and SVGIG is the CDR2. V is cut by 5 bases and J by 1 base, and the space between the germline ends is 20 bases. The CDR3 contains 17 residues, cysteine and phenylalanine counted. The entry retains the CDR3 DNA only, 51 bases that are in frame from base 1. To prepare the library, the immunoSEQ multiplex PCR assay was applied. Following the manufacturer's protocol, the hsTCRB Kit was used to amplify rearranged TCR beta chain sequences. Sequencing of TCRB libraries was carried out on an Illumina MiSeq. The paper's data handling went like this. Demultiplexing, trimming and gene mapping were performed with the kit vendor's proprietary platform. TCRdb took over this immuneACCESS table, retaining in-frame rearrangements with V and J assigned. Such tables are incomplete; in checked studies, under half of the missing clones stem from an unresolved V gene, and the remainder is unexplained. The V and J calls and the clone size are those of that table, but D and trimming were determined from the DNA. Within this sample are approximately 62,000 clones, with roughly 85% of them counted one time only. Approximately 4% of the sample is in the top ten clones.

The sequencing used PBMCs, collected from a glioma patient whose treatment included an IDH1 peptide vaccine. The TCR sequence derives from a man aged 30-40 years with glioma. The V and J genes are TRBV30 and TRBJ1-4, with the D gene not clear enough to name. The base sequence is TGTGCCTGGGGGCCCCGTGGCCGTGGGTTAACTAATGAAAAACTGTTTTTT. It codes for CAWGPRGRGLTNEKLFF.